This is a list of T cell receptor beta chains from one sample in a study of cytomegalovirus exposure and HLA in healthy donors. Sequencing was performed with immunoSEQ multiplex PCR; in TCRdb, only in-frame clones are kept and a portion is missing. This table has about 64,000 clones, 60% to 85% appearing once. Input material: PBMCs. The receptors here all came from a male donor in good health and CMV-seropositive. Each CDR3 is given with its conserved first and last residue. The D gene is left open where the match is weak. Not every row has a clone size; where given, it reads once, few, many or a size class.

>14|-|TRBV27|TRBJ2-1|-
CASSPGVIYNEQFF
TGTGCCAGCAGTCCCGGGGTTATCTACAATGAGCAGTTCTTC
>14|-|TRBV7-8|TRBJ2-5|-
CASSSLVAGETQYF
TGTGCCAGCAGTTCGCTGGTCGCGGGGGAGACCCAGTACTTC
>15|once|TRBV11-2|TRBJ1-2|-
CASSEGTTGNYGYTF
TGTGCCAGCAGCGAAGGAACAACAGGGAACTATGGCTACACCTTC
>17|-|TRBV28|TRBJ2-2|TRBD2
CASTSVVGLANTGELFF
TGTGCCAGCACCTCGGTTGTGGGACTAGCGAACACCGGGGAGCTGTTTTTT
>14|once|TRBV2|TRBJ1-1|TRBD1
CASSAGQGGTEAFF
TGTGCCAGCAGTGCTGGACAGGGAGGTACTGAAGCTTTCTTT
>15|-|TRBV5-1|TRBJ2-7|-
CASSLVGSGTYEQYF
TGCGCCAGCAGCTTGGTAGGGTCCGGGACTTACGAGCAGTACTTC
>15|-|TRBV4-1|TRBJ1-5|TRBD1
CASSREGTARQPQHF
TGCGCCAGCAGTCGTGAGGGGACAGCAAGGCAGCCCCAGCATTTT
>17|-|TRBV4-1|TRBJ2-2|TRBD2
CASSPIGSGGFTGELFF
TGCGCCAGCAGCCCAATAGGTTCGGGGGGGTTCACCGGGGAGCTGTTTTTT
>15|-|TRBV28|TRBJ1-6|-
CASSFVDSFNSPLHF
TGTGCCAGCAGTTTCGTGGACAGCTTTAATTCACCCCTCCACTTT
>13|-|TRBV6-5|TRBJ2-7|-
CASRTRGRYEQYF
TGTGCCAGCAGGACAAGGGGCAGGTACGAGCAGTACTTC
>14|-|TRBV2|TRBJ1-6|-
CASSEGQGNSPLHF
TGTGCCAGCAGTGAAGGCCAGGGGAATTCACCCCTCCACTTT
>9|-|TRBV7-9|TRBJ2-1|-
CAPNNEQFF
TGTGCCCCTAATAATGAGCAGTTCTTC
>16|once|TRBV2|TRBJ2-3|TRBD2
CASRSRLAGSADTQYF
TGTGCCAGCAGGTCAAGGCTAGCGGGGTCTGCAGATACGCAGTATTTT
>14|-|TRBV28|TRBJ1-1|-
CASSLWGEVTEAFF
TGTGCCAGCAGTTTATGGGGAGAGGTTACTGAAGCTTTCTTT
>16|-|TRBV4-2|TRBJ1-5|TRBD1
CASSQDTGTGHQPQHF
TGTGCCAGCAGCCAGGATACCGGGACAGGGCACCAGCCCCAGCATTTT
>17|-|TRBV4-1|TRBJ1-5|TRBD1
CASSQGSTGEWGQPQHF
TGCGCCAGCAGCCAAGGGTCGACAGGGGAGTGGGGTCAGCCCCAGCATTTT
>15|-|TRBV4-1|TRBJ2-1|-
CASSPLFVGANEQFF
TGCGCCAGCAGCCCACTTTTTGTCGGTGCCAATGAGCAGTTCTTC
>15|-|TRBV7-3|TRBJ2-3|-
CASSLTGGPADTQYF
TGTGCCAGCAGCTTAACGGGGGGGCCCGCAGATACGCAGTATTTT
>15|-|TRBV27|TRBJ1-1|-
CASSFLRGGATEAFF
TGTGCCAGCAGTTTCCTCCGGGGGGGGGCCACTGAAGCTTTCTTT
>13|-|TRBV28|TRBJ2-7|-
CASSFGGSYEQYF
TGTGCCAGCAGTTTTGGGGGGTCCTACGAGCAGTACTTC
>14|-|TRBV6-1|TRBJ1-1|-
CASSARPEVTEAFF
TGTGCCAGCAGTGCACGACCGGAGGTCACTGAAGCTTTCTTT
>14|-|TRBV27|TRBJ1-4|-
CASSSTAGDEKLFF
TGTGCCAGCAGTTCGACAGCGGGGGATGAAAAACTGTTTTTT
>13|-|TRBV6-5|TRBJ1-5|TRBD1
CASSSGTGGPQHF
TGTGCCAGCAGTTCGGGGACAGGGGGTCCCCAGCATTTT
>15|-|TRBV2|TRBJ1-5|-
CASSRGTLDNQPQHF
TGTGCCAGCAGTCGGGGAACGCTTGACAATCAGCCCCAGCATTTT
>16|-|TRBV6-5|TRBJ1-2|-
CASSYSGGQLSGGYTF
TGTGCCAGCAGTTACTCCGGAGGCCAGCTCTCCGGAGGCTACACCTTC
>14|-|TRBV15|TRBJ1-2|TRBD1
CATSRSDRVYGYTF
TGTGCCACCAGCAGATCCGACAGGGTCTATGGCTACACCTTC
>14|few|TRBV7-9|TRBJ2-2|-
CASSLGLSTGELFF
TGTGCCAGCAGCTTAGGCCTTAGTACCGGGGAGCTGTTTTTT
>14|-|TRBV7-9|TRBJ1-1|TRBD1
CASMGDRTNTEAFF
TGTGCCAGCATGGGGGACAGAACGAACACTGAAGCTTTCTTT
>14|-|TRBV7-3|TRBJ1-1|TRBD1
CASSSTGGLTEAFF
TGTGCCAGCAGCTCGACAGGGGGCCTAACTGAAGCTTTCTTT
>15|-|TRBV4-3|TRBJ2-7|-
CASSQEMRVSYEQYF
TGCGCCAGCAGCCAAGAGATGAGGGTCTCCTACGAGCAGTACTTC
>16|-|TRBV7-9|TRBJ1-6|-
CASSLYRAVDNSPLHF
TGTGCCAGCAGCTTATACAGGGCGGTTGATAATTCACCCCTCCACTTT
>14|-|TRBV9|TRBJ2-5|TRBD2
CASSARGLAETQYF
TGTGCCAGCAGCGCCCGAGGACTAGCGGAGACCCAGTACTTC
>13|-|TRBV19|TRBJ2-5|TRBD1
CASRDRGKQTQYF
TGTGCCAGCCGGGACAGGGGAAAACAGACCCAGTACTTC
>19|-|TRBV5-4|TRBJ2-7|TRBD2
CASSLVGLAGGPFSYEQYF
TGTGCCAGCAGCTTGGTGGGACTAGCGGGGGGGCCCTTCAGCTACGAGCAGTACTTC
>12|once|TRBV5-4|TRBJ1-6|-
CASSLVQGTLHF
TGTGCCAGCAGCTTGGTACAGGGAACCCTCCACTTT
>14|-|TRBV7-6|TRBJ2-7|-
CASSSPGSSYEQYF
TGTGCCAGCAGCAGTCCGGGGAGCTCCTACGAGCAGTACTTC
>14|few|TRBV4-1|TRBJ2-7|-
CASSQATSAYEQYF
TGCGCCAGCAGCCAAGCGACTTCGGCCTACGAGCAGTACTTC
>18|-|TRBV4-3|TRBJ2-5|TRBD1
CASSQATGTGASQETQYF
TGCGCCAGCAGCCAAGCCACCGGGACAGGGGCTTCCCAAGAGACCCAGTACTTC
>15|-|TRBV6-5|TRBJ1-3|TRBD1
CASSRTGDSGNTIYF
TGTGCCAGCAGCAGGACAGGGGACTCTGGAAACACCATATATTTT
>17|-|TRBV7-2|TRBJ1-2|-
CASRMRGSWTEDYGYTF
TGTGCCAGCAGAATGCGCGGGTCCTGGACGGAAGACTATGGCTACACCTTC